Below, 14 T cell receptor beta chains from the same sample are listed, as sequenced in a study of T cell responses to AZD1222 COVID-19 vaccine. The protocol was immunoSEQ multiplex PCR, while the TCRdb copy is restricted to in-frame clones and leaves out a portion. The data hold over 85,000 clones, with more than 70% observed a single time. The source material was peripheral blood, sampled on day 0 of AZD1222 vaccination. Receptors were obtained from an adult in good health.

In nucleotides, the CDR3 is TGTGCCAGCAGACCCCAGGGCCTTGCTGAAGCTTTCTTT. It specifies CASRPQGLAEAFF. The rearrangement joins TRBV11-3 to TRBJ1-1; maybe TRBD1 (5 bases). This CDR3 has 13 amino acids. Trimming took 6 bases from V and 6 from J, leaving 14 bases between them. Germline CDR1 and CDR2: SGHNT and YENEEA.

The J gene is TRBJ1-4, the V gene TRBV3-1 (or the pseudogene TRBV3-2), with 8 bases aligning to TRBD1. V lost 1 base to trimming and J lost 10 bases; unmatched junction nucleotides: 11. The CDR3 is made up of 16 amino acids. Looked up from germline, CDR1 is LGHDT and CDR2 is YNNKEL (reference sequence). The CDR3 region is CASSQGSGGQGRKLFF. The CDR3 DNA follows: TGTGCCAGCAGCCAAGGCAGTGGAGGACAGGGAAGAAAACTGTTTTTT.

This sequence joins TRBV7-3 and TRBJ2-2; 9 positions match TRBD1. The V gene's germline CDR1 is SGHTA and CDR2 FQGTGA. The length of the CDR3 is 16 residues. J was trimmed by 6 bases and V by 3 bases; bases with no gene match: 8. The CDR3 sequence is CASSFGDREVAGELFF. CDR3 nucleotide sequence: TGTGCCAGCAGCTTTGGGGACAGGGAAGTCGCCGGGGAGCTGTTTTTT. The full variable domain, in which reference TRBV7-3 and TRBJ2-2 provide the parts outside the CDR3, is GAGVSQTPSNKVTEKGKYVELRCDPISGHTALYWYRQSLGQGPEFLIYFQGTGAADDSGLPNDRFFAVRPEGSVSTLKIQRTERGDSAVYLCASSFGDREVAGELFFGEGSRLTVL.

This rearrangement joins TRBV11-2 to TRBJ1-6; D gene uncertain. The CDR3 totals 15 residues. Per germline, CDR1 SGHAT and CDR2 FQNNGV. The V gene lost 2 bases and the J gene lost 8 bases, with 13 bases spanning the gap. This CDR3 is CASSLSGLEYSPLHF. The CDR3 nucleotides read TGTGCCAGCAGCTTATCGGGTCTAGAATATTCACCCCTCCACTTT.

Comment on this clone: The junction shows a germline mismatch at one end, possibly a read error. The genes are TRBV18 and TRBJ2-5; TRBD1 matches at 8 bases. The germline V gene encodes CDR1 KGHSH and CDR2 LQKENI. This CDR3 is built from 15 residues. The CDR3 DNA follows: TGTGCCAGCTCGCCACAACAGGGGGGCCAAGAGACCCAGTACTTC. Amino acids: CASSPQQGGQETQYF.

The chain combines TRBV27 with TRBJ1-5; TRBD1 matches 7 bases. The germline V gene has CDR1 MNHEY and CDR2 SMNVEV (reference sequence). J lost 4 bases, V lost 5 bases, and 8 bases had no gene match. The CDR3 is 15 residues long. CDR3 sequence: CASSKQGLLNQPQHF. Here the CDR3 DNA reads TGTGCCAGCAGTAAACAGGGGTTACTAAATCAGCCCCAGCATTTT.

The V and J genes are TRBV3-1 (or the pseudogene TRBV3-2) and TRBJ2-1; 9 bases are shared with TRBD2. Trimming cost V 4 bases and J 6 bases; bases outside gene matches: 7. The CDR3 extends over 15 amino acids. Per the germline V gene, CDR1 is LGHDT and CDR2 is YNNKEL (reference sequence). CDR3 bases: TGTGCCAGCAGCCCTAAGGCTAGCGGGGTCAATGAGCAGTTCTTC. It is translated as CASSPKASGVNEQFF.

The table lists this clone with a count of one. This chain links TRBV6-5 with TRBJ2-5, with TRBD1 matching over 7 bases. The CDR3 is 15 residues long. CDR1 and CDR2 from the germline V gene are MNHEY and SVGAGI. After removal of 2 bases from V and 5 bases from J, the junction contained 8 bases not matched to a gene. The CDR3, as DNA: TGTGCCAGCAGTTACGGGACAGCCGCAACGGAGACCCAGTACTTC. Translating gives CASSYGTAATETQYF.

This clone has only a few counts. This chain joins TRBV28 and TRBJ2-7; 7 bases are shared with TRBD2. Germline assignment: CDR1 MDHEN and CDR2 SYDVKM. Trimming cost V 6 bases and J 4 bases; bases outside gene matches: 3. The CDR3 sequence is 12 residues long. CDR3 sequence (DNA): TGTGCCAGCAGAGGACTAGTGTACGAGCAGTACTTC. Its translation: CASRGLVYEQYF.

The chain combines TRBV9 with TRBJ1-3; 9 nucleotides align to TRBD1. This CDR3 comprises 16 residues. V gave up 6 bases and J gave up 0 bases; unmatched junction bases: 7. Germline V gene data show CDR1 as SGDLS and CDR2 as YYNGEE. The CDR3 here is CASNRGQGLSGNTIYF. The CDR3 DNA sequence: TGTGCCAGCAACCGAGGACAGGGGCTCTCTGGAAACACCATATATTTT.

V usage is TRBV15 and J usage is TRBJ2-1; 8 bases match TRBD2. V dropped 6 bases and J dropped 8; count of bases not matched to a gene: 15. Germline loops: CDR1 LNHNV, CDR2 YYDKDF (reference sequence). The CDR3 covers 16 residues. The CDR3 loop reads CATSISGTSLRDEQFF. The CDR3 DNA follows: TGTGCCACCAGTATCAGCGGGACTAGTCTTCGGGATGAGCAGTTCTTC.

This clone has a handful of counts. The chain combines TRBV19 with TRBJ1-1; D is possibly TRBD1 (6 bases). Trimming pared 6 bases from V and 6 bases from J, leaving 17 bases between. The CDR3 contains 14 residues. CDR1 is LNHDA and CDR2 is SQIVND in the germline V gene (reference sequence). The CDR3 region has the DNA TGTGCCAGTAGCGAGGGGGGGCTCGGCCCTGAAGCTTTCTTT. This sequence encodes CASSEGGLGPEAFF.

V gene TRBV21-1 combines with J gene TRBJ2-5; TRBD2, the table's D call, was not compared with the DNA. TRBV21-1 counts as a pseudogene. This CDR3 has 14 amino acids. CDR3 nucleotide sequence: TGTGCCAGCAGCCAGACGGGGGGTCACGAGACCCAGTACTTC. Amino acid sequence: CASSQTGGHETQYF.

This clone was observed a single time. The chain has TRBV4-2 and TRBJ1-4; 7 bases agree with TRBD1. V lost 3 bases to trimming and J lost 2 bases; unmatched junction nucleotides: 6. This CDR3 region has 16 residues. Looked up from germline, CDR1 is LGHNA and CDR2 is YNFKEQ. The CDR3 loop is CASSQAGTATNEKLFF. CDR3 in DNA: TGTGCCAGCAGCCAGGCTGGGACAGCGACTAATGAAAAACTGTTTTTT.